One and the same sample provided the 10 T cell receptor beta chains below, sequenced in a study of T cell responses to AZD1222 COVID-19 vaccine. Only in-frame clones appear in the TCRdb table, and some are missing; sequencing was by immunoSEQ multiplex PCR. The sample has 90,000 to 120,000 clones; 92% are singletons. The specimen comprised peripheral blood, sampled on day 0 of AZD1222 vaccination. These receptors originate from an adult in good health.

The J gene is TRBJ1-2, the V gene TRBV18; D gene uncertain. The CDR3 sequence is 15 residues long. V was clipped by 0 bases and J by 4 bases, with 12 bases between them. The V gene's germline CDR1 is KGHSH and CDR2 LQKENI. CDR3 sequence: CASSPPGGFSYGYTF. Written as DNA, the CDR3 is TGTGCCAGCTCACCACCGGGCGGGTTCAGCTATGGCTACACCTTC.

V gene TRBV3-1 (or the pseudogene TRBV3-2) combines with J gene TRBJ1-1, with TRBD1 identical over 9 bases. V was pared by 1 base and J by 2 bases, with 5 bases of the junction left unmatched. The CDR3 covers 16 residues. CDR1 is LGHDT and CDR2 is YNNKEL in the germline V gene (reference sequence). The CDR3: CASSQGQGGLNTEAFF. As DNA, the CDR3 is TGTGCCAGCAGCCAAGGACAGGGGGGACTTAACACTGAAGCTTTCTTT.

This clone was seen a handful of times. The rearrangement links TRBV5-1 to TRBJ1-2; TRBD1 is a possible D gene (5 bases). V lost 4 bases and J lost 2, with 6 bases in between. There are 12 residues in the CDR3. CDR1 and CDR2 (germline): SGHRS, YFSETQ. The CDR3 here is CASSPGNYGYTF. CDR3 DNA: TGCGCCAGCAGCCCAGGGAACTATGGCTACACCTTC. The variable domain in full, with the rest retrieved from reference TRBV5-1 and TRBJ1-2, is KAGVTQTPRYLIKTRGQQVTLSCSPISGHRSVSWYQQTPGQGLQFLFEYFSETQRNKGNFPGRFSGRQFSNSRSEMNVSTLELGDSALYLCASSPGNYGYTFGSGTRLTVV.

The chain employs TRBV19 and TRBJ1-1; D may be TRBD1 (6 bases). The V end was cut by 8 bases, the J end by 5 bases, with 12 bases between. Germline loops: CDR1 LNHDA, CDR2 SQIVND (reference sequence). The CDR3 extends over 12 amino acids. The CDR3, as DNA: TGTGCCAGTTTGGGGGCGCGAACTGAAGCTTTCTTT. It codes for CASLGARTEAFF. Full variable domain (rest looked up from reference TRBV19 and TRBJ1-1): DGGITQSPKYLFRKEGQNVTLSCEQNLNHDAMYWYRQDPGQGLRLIYYSQIVNDFQKGDIAEGYSVSREKKESFPLTVTSAQKNPTAFYLCASLGARTEAFFGQGTRLTVV.

The genes are TRBV28 and TRBJ1-1, with 7 bases identical to TRBD1. The V segment lost 5 bases and the J segment 0 bases; nucleotides outside the gene matches: 6. There are 15 residues in the CDR3. From germline, CDR1 is MDHEN and CDR2 SYDVKM. The CDR3 here is CASSLQGPLNTEAFF. CDR3 in DNA: TGTGCCAGCAGTCTACAGGGGCCCCTGAACACTGAAGCTTTCTTT.

This chain's CDR3 is CASSYGQGHGYTF. CDR3 sequence (DNA): TGTGCCAGCAGTTACGGACAGGGGCATGGCTACACCTTC. The gene calls are TRBV6-5 and TRBJ1-2, with 9 bases lining up with TRBD1. Losses at the gene ends were 2 bases for V and 6 bases for J; bases not matched to a gene: 1. The CDR3 consists of 13 residues. Looked up from germline, CDR1 is MNHEY and CDR2 is SVGAGI.

V usage is TRBV15 and J usage is TRBJ2-5; D unclear. Trimming shortened V by 4 bases and J by 5 bases, and 8 bases separated the two germline ends. The CDR3 covers 12 residues. Germline lookup yields CDR1 LNHNV and CDR2 YYDKDF (reference sequence). The CDR3: CATSTFGETQYF. Written as DNA, the CDR3 is TGTGCCACCAGCACCTTCGGGGAGACCCAGTACTTC. Full variable domain (remainder filled in from reference TRBV15 and TRBJ2-5): DAMVIQNPRYQVTQFGKPVTLSCSQTLNHNVMYWYQQKSSQAPKLLFHYYDKDFNNEADTPDNFQSRRPNTSFCFLDIRSPGLGDTAMYLCATSTFGETQYFGPGTRLLVL.

The chain has TRBV19 and TRBJ1-1, with D possibly being TRBD1 (5 bases). The CDR3 covers 18 residues. CDR1 is LNHDA and CDR2 is SQIVND in the germline V gene (reference sequence). V dropped 5 bases and J dropped 1 base, with 23 bases sitting between them. DNA of the CDR3: TGTGCCAGTAGTGACCCTCCCGGGACCCAAGTCGGGAACACTGAAGCTTTCTTT. Amino acid sequence: CASSDPPGTQVGNTEAFF.

The J gene is TRBJ2-4, the V gene TRBV10-3; D perhaps matches TRBD2 (6 bases). With 8 bases removed from V and 5 bases from J, the gap between germline ends came to 19 bases. The CDR3 has 15 residues. CDR1 and CDR2 (germline): ENHRY, SYGVKD. In DNA form, the CDR3 reads TGTGCCATCGGGGGGTTCGGGAGTGGGGAAAACATTCAGTACTTC. It specifies CAIGGFGSGENIQYF.

The V gene is TRBV27, the J gene TRBJ1-1; TRBD1 agrees at 8 bases. This CDR3 contains 16 residues. V was pared by 4 bases and J by 4 bases, with 11 bases of the junction left unmatched. Germline-derived CDR1 and CDR2 are MNHEY and SMNVEV (reference sequence). CDR3 in DNA: TGTGCCAGCAGTTCACGGACAGGGAAGGGTGGCACTGAAGCTTTCTTT. Protein sequence: CASSSRTGKGGTEAFF.